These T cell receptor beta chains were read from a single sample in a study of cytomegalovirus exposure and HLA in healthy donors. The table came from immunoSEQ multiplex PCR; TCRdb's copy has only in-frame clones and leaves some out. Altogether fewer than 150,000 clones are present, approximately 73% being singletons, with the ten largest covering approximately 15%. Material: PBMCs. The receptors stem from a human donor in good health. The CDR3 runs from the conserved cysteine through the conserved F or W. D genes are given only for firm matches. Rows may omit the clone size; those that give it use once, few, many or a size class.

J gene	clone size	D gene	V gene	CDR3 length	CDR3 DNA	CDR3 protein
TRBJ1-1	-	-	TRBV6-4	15	TGTGCCAGCAGTGACTCCGCCCAGATGAACACTGAAGCTTTCTTT	CASSDSAQMNTEAFF
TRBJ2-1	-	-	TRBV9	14	TGTGCCAGCAGCTCCCGGGAGTCGGCTGGGGAGCAGTTCTTC	CASSSRESAGEQFF
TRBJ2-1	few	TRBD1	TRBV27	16	TGTGCCAGCAGTTTATGGGGCAGGGGGCTAGGAAATGAGCAGTTCTTC	CASSLWGRGLGNEQFF
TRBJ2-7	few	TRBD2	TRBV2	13	TGTGCCAGCAGCGTCCCGGGAGGGGGCGAGCAGTACTTC	CASSVPGGGEQYF
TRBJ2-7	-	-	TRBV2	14	TGTGCCAGCAGTGATTACCAGCGGGCCTACGAGCAGTACTTC	CASSDYQRAYEQYF
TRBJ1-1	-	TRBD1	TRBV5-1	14	TGCGCCAGCAGCTTGTCAGGGGGCGGGACTGAAGCTTTCTTT	CASSLSGGGTEAFF
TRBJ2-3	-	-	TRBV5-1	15	TGCGCCAGCAGCTTGATCGGACGGCGGGGTGATACGCAGTATTTT	CASSLIGRRGDTQYF
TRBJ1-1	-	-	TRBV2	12	TGTGCCAGCATACCAGGGGTAGGTGAAGCTTTCTTT	CASIPGVGEAFF
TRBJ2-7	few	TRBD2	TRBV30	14	TGTGCCTGGAAGGTAGCGGGCTTGGCCTACGAGCAGTACTTC	CAWKVAGLAYEQYF
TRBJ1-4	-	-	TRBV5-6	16	TGTGCCAGCAGCCGAACCCAGGGGAGCGCTAATGAAAAACTGTTTTTT	CASSRTQGSANEKLFF
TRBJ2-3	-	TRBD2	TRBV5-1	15	TGCGCCAGCAGCCCTGTAGCGGGGGGGCGAGATACGCAGTATTTT	CASSPVAGGRDTQYF
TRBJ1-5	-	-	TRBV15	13	TGTGCCACCAGAGGGGCAAGCAATCAGCCCCAGCATTTT	CATRGASNQPQHF
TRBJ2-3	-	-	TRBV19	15	TGTGCCAGTAGTATAGCAGGGCTGCGCACAGATACGCAGTATTTT	CASSIAGLRTDTQYF
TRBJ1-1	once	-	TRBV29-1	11	TGCAGCGTTGAAGCCAGGGTTGAAGCTTTCTTT	CSVEARVEAFF
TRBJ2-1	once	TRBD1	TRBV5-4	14	TGTGCCAGCAGCGGGACAGGGGGATTTAATGAGCAGTTCTTC	CASSGTGGFNEQFF
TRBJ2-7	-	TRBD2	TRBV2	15	TGTGCCAGCAGTGCACTAGCGGGAGGATCCTACGAGCAGTACTTC	CASSALAGGSYEQYF
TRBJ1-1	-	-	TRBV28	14	TGTGCCAGCAGTGTAGGACAGTTGAACACTGAAGCTTTCTTT	CASSVGQLNTEAFF
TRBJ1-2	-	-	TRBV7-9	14	TGTGCCAGCAGCTTAATCGCAGGGTTCTATGGCTACACCTTC	CASSLIAGFYGYTF
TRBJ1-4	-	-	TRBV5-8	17	TGTGCCAGCAGCTTGCGTGTACGAGTAGCAACTAATGAAAAACTGTTTTTT	CASSLRVRVATNEKLFF
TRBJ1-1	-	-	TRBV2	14	TGTGCCAGCAGTGAGTCGCTAGGGAGCACTGAAGCTTTCTTT	CASSESLGSTEAFF
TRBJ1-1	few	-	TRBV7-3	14	TGTGCCAGCAGCTTATACTCTGGAGACACTGAAGCTTTCTTT	CASSLYSGDTEAFF
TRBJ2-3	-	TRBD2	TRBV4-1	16	TGCGCCAGCAGCCAAGATGAAGCGGGGGGCACAGATACGCAGTATTTT	CASSQDEAGGTDTQYF
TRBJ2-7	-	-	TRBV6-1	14	TGTGCCAGCAGTGACCAGGGTATGACCTACGAGCAGTACTTC	CASSDQGMTYEQYF
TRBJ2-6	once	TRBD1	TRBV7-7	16	TGTGCTAGCAGGGGACAGGGGGCTAGTGGGGCCAACGTCCTGACTTTC	CASRGQGASGANVLTF
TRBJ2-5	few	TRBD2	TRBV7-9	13	TGTGCCAGCAGCTTAGACCGCGGGGGGGCCCGGTACTTC	CASSLDRGGARYF
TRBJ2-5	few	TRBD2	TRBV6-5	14	TGTGCCAGCAGAATAGCGGGGACACAAGAGACCCAGTACTTC	CASRIAGTQETQYF